This is a list of T cell receptor beta chains from one sample in a study of response to subunit inactivated influenza vaccine. TCRdb re-called the RT-PCR reads through MiXCR, storing one row per CDR3 protein. The repertoire holds about 780,000 distinct CDR3 sequences, with about 18% as singletons. The sequencing here drew on PBMCs from blood, taken roughly 5 days after vaccination. The origin of the receptors is a man aged 45 to 65 who received an inactivated influenza vaccine. The conserved cysteine and the conserved F or W are not part of the CDR3 here. The D gene is left open where the match is weak.

CDR3aa: ASRERQGAVRTDTQY
v_gene: TRBV12-3/TRBV12-4
len: 15
d_gene: TRBD1

CDR3aa: ASSSGVCHTHDALCSNQPQH
v_gene: TRBV7-3
len: 20
d_gene: NA

CDR3aa: ASSLRTGPYNEQF
v_gene: TRBV28
len: 13
d_gene: NA

CDR3aa: ASSFLSSTGELF
v_gene: TRBV12-3/TRBV12-4
len: 12
d_gene: NA

CDR3aa: ASSLSGSTTEAF
v_gene: TRBV7-2
len: 12
d_gene: NA

CDR3aa: ASSYSSGLNTGELF
v_gene: TRBV6-5
len: 14
d_gene: NA

CDR3aa: ASCEFAGSSYNEQF
v_gene: TRBV5-1
len: 14
d_gene: NA

CDR3aa: ASSLDPGVSNEQF
v_gene: TRBV5-1
len: 13
d_gene: NA

CDR3aa: ASQSDGEKLF
v_gene: TRBV7-9
len: 10
d_gene: NA

CDR3aa: ASSLNPGRVDEQF
v_gene: TRBV7-2
len: 13
d_gene: NA

CDR3aa: AISDSGRSPTDTQY
v_gene: TRBV10-3
len: 14
d_gene: TRBD2

CDR3aa: ASSLGTGDLYGYT
v_gene: TRBV5-1
len: 13
d_gene: TRBD1

CDR3aa: SARVLFTDTQY
v_gene: TRBV20-1
len: 11
d_gene: NA

CDR3aa: ASSGDQPRQY
v_gene: TRBV6-2/TRBV6-3
len: 10
d_gene: NA

CDR3aa: AWSEGLAGHTQY
v_gene: TRBV30
len: 12
d_gene: TRBD2

CDR3aa: ASSLAGAGSGSPLH
v_gene: TRBV5-1
len: 14
d_gene: NA

CDR3aa: SVENRLQETQY
v_gene: TRBV29-1
len: 11
d_gene: NA

CDR3aa: ASSSAGEETQY
v_gene: TRBV12-3/TRBV12-4
len: 11
d_gene: NA

CDR3aa: SVGEGDTDTQY
v_gene: TRBV29-1
len: 11
d_gene: NA

CDR3aa: ASSSRTGVDEQF
v_gene: TRBV3-1
len: 12
d_gene: TRBD1

CDR3aa: ASSQEMVGGDTQY
v_gene: TRBV4-3
len: 13
d_gene: NA

CDR3aa: ASSLAGAAQETQY
v_gene: TRBV5-1
len: 13
d_gene: NA

CDR3aa: ASYARGAYNEQF
v_gene: TRBV6-2/TRBV6-3
len: 12
d_gene: NA

CDR3aa: SVEDPLGFEAF
v_gene: TRBV29-1
len: 11
d_gene: NA

CDR3aa: ATSRGLAGVTDTQY
v_gene: TRBV15
len: 14
d_gene: TRBD2

CDR3aa: ASSLPGVDEQF
v_gene: TRBV7-2
len: 11
d_gene: NA

CDR3aa: ASSFIGAEAF
v_gene: TRBV5-1
len: 10
d_gene: NA

CDR3aa: ASSSSFRGEQY
v_gene: TRBV12-3/TRBV12-4
len: 11
d_gene: NA

CDR3aa: SGGAVLQETQY
v_gene: TRBV29-1
len: 11
d_gene: NA

CDR3aa: ASSLPRPTDTQY
v_gene: TRBV5-6
len: 12
d_gene: NA

CDR3aa: ASSPTRVLTYEQY
v_gene: TRBV4-1
len: 13
d_gene: NA

CDR3aa: ASSPNRGPNQPQH
v_gene: TRBV18
len: 13
d_gene: TRBD1

CDR3aa: ASSETTGVYTEAF
v_gene: TRBV5-1
len: 13
d_gene: NA

CDR3aa: ASRSFRDRAINSF
v_gene: TRBV7-9
len: 13
d_gene: TRBD1

CDR3aa: ASSLSRGISQGSEQY
v_gene: TRBV27
len: 15
d_gene: NA

CDR3aa: ASRRTGMNTGELF
v_gene: TRBV2
len: 13
d_gene: TRBD1

CDR3aa: ASSPGQGIYGYT
v_gene: TRBV5-1
len: 12
d_gene: TRBD1

CDR3aa: ASSWTGYTEAF
v_gene: TRBV5-6
len: 11
d_gene: TRBD1

CDR3aa: ASSLRAGRRPQSGANVLT
v_gene: TRBV11-2
len: 18
d_gene: NA

CDR3aa: ASRWERAPATEAF
v_gene: TRBV7-8
len: 13
d_gene: NA

CDR3aa: ASSIKPGLAGGRARGFTDTQY
v_gene: TRBV11-2
len: 21
d_gene: TRBD2

CDR3aa: ASSGQGNQPQH
v_gene: TRBV12-3/TRBV12-4
len: 11
d_gene: TRBD1

CDR3aa: ASTEQGDNSPLH
v_gene: TRBV6-1
len: 12
d_gene: NA

CDR3aa: ATSRGQGGLETQY
v_gene: TRBV15
len: 13
d_gene: NA

CDR3aa: SVEDKAGATDTQY
v_gene: TRBV29-1
len: 13
d_gene: TRBD2

CDR3aa: ASSSGALINEQF
v_gene: TRBV11-2
len: 12
d_gene: NA

CDR3aa: ATSDPKRTGGQETQY
v_gene: TRBV24-1
len: 15
d_gene: TRBD1

CDR3aa: ASRLNRDSIYGYT
v_gene: TRBV6-1
len: 13
d_gene: NA

CDR3aa: ASSPGARVVQQY
v_gene: TRBV11-2
len: 12
d_gene: NA

CDR3aa: ASSVDRGPYNEQF
v_gene: TRBV7-3
len: 13
d_gene: TRBD1

CDR3aa: ASSHIGQMGTDTQY
v_gene: TRBV3-1
len: 14
d_gene: NA

CDR3aa: ASSLAQGVYNEQF
v_gene: TRBV5-5
len: 13
d_gene: NA

CDR3aa: ASSPIPGHSTDTQY
v_gene: TRBV18
len: 14
d_gene: NA

CDR3aa: ASSDRSVYEQY
v_gene: TRBV2
len: 11
d_gene: NA

CDR3aa: ASSLTQATGGEQF
v_gene: TRBV5-1
len: 13
d_gene: TRBD2

CDR3aa: ASSSVGTSGYNEQF
v_gene: TRBV7-9
len: 14
d_gene: TRBD2

CDR3aa: ASSETGYYGYT
v_gene: TRBV12-3/TRBV12-4
len: 11
d_gene: NA